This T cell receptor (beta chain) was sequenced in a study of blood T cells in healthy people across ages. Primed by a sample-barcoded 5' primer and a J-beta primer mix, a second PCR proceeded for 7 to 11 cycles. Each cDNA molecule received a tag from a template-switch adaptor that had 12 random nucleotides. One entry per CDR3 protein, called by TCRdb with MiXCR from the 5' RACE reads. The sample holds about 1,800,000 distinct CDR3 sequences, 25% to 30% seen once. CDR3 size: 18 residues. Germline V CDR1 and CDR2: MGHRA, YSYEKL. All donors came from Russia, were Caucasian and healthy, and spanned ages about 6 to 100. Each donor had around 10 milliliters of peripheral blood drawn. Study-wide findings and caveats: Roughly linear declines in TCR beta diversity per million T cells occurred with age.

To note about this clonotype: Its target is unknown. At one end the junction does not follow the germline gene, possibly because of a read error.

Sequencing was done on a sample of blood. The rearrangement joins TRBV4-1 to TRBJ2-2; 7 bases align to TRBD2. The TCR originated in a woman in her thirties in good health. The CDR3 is CATSQDVRAWGGAGELFF. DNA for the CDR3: TGCGCCACCAGCCAAGATGTCCGGGCCTGGGGGGGGGCCGGGGAGCTGTTTTTT.